The 21 T cell receptor beta chains given below trace back to one sample, sequenced in a study of memory CD4+ T cells and cytomegalovirus serostatus. Generated by immunoSEQ multiplex PCR, the TCRdb table keeps only in-frame clones and is missing some. Among 55,000 to 75,000 clones listed, approximately 78% were seen once. The sort gate was single viable CD3+CD4+CD8-CD45RO+ cells for memory CD4+ T cells. Material for sequencing was memory CD4+ T cells from blood. Receptor source: an adult in good health and CMV-seronegative.

The CDR3 here is CASSLAAGEQYEQYF. For the CDR3, the DNA is TGTGCCAGCAGCTTAGCGGCGGGGGAACAGTACGAGCAGTACTTC. The J gene is TRBJ2-7, the V gene TRBV7-2, with TRBD2 matching over 7 bases. Unmatched junction bases numbered 6, after V lost 0 bases and J lost 4 bases. Germline V gene lookup returns CDR1 SGHTA and CDR2 FQGNSA. This CDR3 region has 15 residues.

The chain carries TRBV6-5 and TRBJ2-1, with D hard to call. Trimming took 5 bases from V and 6 from J, leaving 14 bases between them. This CDR3 contains 14 residues. CDR1 is MNHEY and CDR2 is SVGAGI in the germline V gene. CDR3 nucleotide sequence: TGTGCCAGCAGTGCCAGCGTTAGCAGCAATGAGCAGTTCTTC. This codes for CASSASVSSNEQFF.

J is TRBJ1-5 and V is TRBV6-6; TRBD1 agrees at 7 bases. After removal of 5 bases from V and 0 bases from J, the junction contained 4 bases not matched to a gene. Germline assignment: CDR1 MNHNY and CDR2 SVGAGI (reference sequence). The CDR3 runs to 15 residues. CDR3 coding DNA: TGTGCCAGCAGTCTACAGGGGTATAGCAATCAGCCCCAGCATTTT. Translated, it gives CASSLQGYSNQPQHF.

This clone was counted only a few times. The rearrangement uses TRBV2 and TRBJ1-2, with D tentatively TRBD1 (6 bases). Germline lookup yields CDR1 SNHLY and CDR2 FYNNEI. Trimming took 7 bases from V and 4 from J, leaving 16 bases between them. The CDR3 extends over 14 amino acids. DNA for the CDR3: TGTGCCAGCATGGGGGGCGGGACGCGCTATGGCTACACCTTC. Amino acid sequence: CASMGGGTRYGYTF.

This rearrangement joins TRBV5-4 to TRBJ1-2, with D tentatively TRBD1 (5 bases). Looked up from germline, CDR1 is SGHNT and CDR2 is YYREEE (reference sequence). The CDR3 sequence is 14 residues long. Between the trimmed V and J ends, which lost 0 bases and 5 bases, there was a span of 11 bases. The CDR3 region is CASSLVRDLYGYTF. The CDR3 DNA follows: TGTGCCAGCAGCTTGGTACGGGACCTGTATGGCTACACCTTC.

This chain joins TRBV6-1 and TRBJ2-3, with 13 positions matching TRBD2. With 6 bases clipped from V and 2 bases from J, the junction kept 5 bases outside the gene matches. This CDR3 contains 16 residues. Germline V CDR1 and CDR2: MNHNS, SASEGT. This CDR3 is CASRELAGGLTDTQYF. As DNA, the CDR3 is TGTGCCAGCAGAGAACTAGCGGGAGGGCTCACAGATACGCAGTATTTT.

V gene TRBV4-1 combines with J gene TRBJ1-3; TRBD1 might be the D (6 bases). V was shortened by 0 bases and J by 3 bases, with 15 bases between the two germline ends. The CDR3 totals 17 residues. Germline loops: CDR1 MGHRA, CDR2 YSYEKL. In nucleotides, the CDR3 is TGCGCCAGCAGCCAAGAAGGGGGGGGCCGGGGTGGAAACACCATATATTTT. Protein product: CASSQEGGGRGGNTIYF.

V gene TRBV30 combines with J gene TRBJ2-5; D call uncertain. The germline V gene encodes CDR1 GTSNPN and CDR2 SVGIG (reference sequence). V was pared by 2 bases and J by 5 bases, with 9 bases between. The CDR3 covers 12 residues. The CDR3 region is CAWSWQSETQYF. CDR3 in DNA: TGTGCCTGGAGTTGGCAATCTGAGACCCAGTACTTC.

The chain has TRBV6-1 and TRBJ2-3, with 9 bases matching TRBD2. J gave up 8 bases and V 6 bases, and 12 bases lay outside the gene matches. The CDR3 has 15 residues. CDR1 MNHNS and CDR2 SASEGT come from the germline V gene. CDR3 coding DNA: TGTGCCAGCAGACCTAGCGGGGCGCCAGGGGGTACGCAGTATTTT. This gives the protein CASRPSGAPGGTQYF.

The rearrangement joins TRBV7-8 to TRBJ1-2; possible D gene TRBD1, 6 bases. The CDR3 is made up of 15 amino acids. V gave up 4 bases and J gave up 5 bases, with 17 bases separating them. Germline assignment: CDR1 SGHVS and CDR2 FQNEAQ. The DNA of the CDR3 is TGTGCCAGCAGCTCAGGGGACACCCGGAGGTATGGCTACACCTTC. This sequence encodes CASSSGDTRRYGYTF.

This clone was seen only a few times. This chain uses TRBV7-3 with TRBJ2-7; D is undetermined. The CDR3 covers 15 residues. CDR1 is SGHTA, CDR2 FQGTGA, per germline. V lost 2 bases and J 4 bases, leaving 15 bases between the germline ends. The CDR3 sequence is CASSLGRGNIYEQYF. The CDR3 nucleotides are TGTGCCAGCAGCTTAGGACGTGGGAATATTTACGAGCAGTACTTC.

The rearrangement uses TRBV4-2 and TRBJ2-6; TRBD2 is a possible D gene (6 bases). V dropped 0 bases and J dropped 0 bases, with 12 bases sitting between them. CDR3 size: 18 residues. CDR1 and CDR2 from the germline V gene are LGHNA and YNFKEQ. The CDR3 protein is CASSQDAAGPSGANVLTF. The CDR3 DNA sequence: TGTGCCAGCAGCCAAGATGCGGCGGGGCCCTCTGGGGCCAACGTCCTGACTTTC.

J is TRBJ1-1 and V is TRBV5-1, with no clear D. In germline, CDR1 is SGHRS, CDR2 YFSETQ. The ends were cut back, 0 bases at V and 7 bases at J, with 16 bases in the middle. The CDR3 contains 15 residues. The CDR3 reads CASSLALWEAGEAFF. The CDR3 nucleotides are TGCGCCAGCAGCTTGGCTCTTTGGGAGGCTGGTGAAGCTTTCTTT. The full variable domain, in which reference TRBV5-1 and TRBJ1-1 provide the parts outside the CDR3, is KAGVTQTPRYLIKTRGQQVTLSCSPISGHRSVSWYQQTPGQGLQFLFEYFSETQRNKGNFPGRFSGRQFSNSRSEMNVSTLELGDSALYLCASSLALWEAGEAFFGQGTRLTVV.

In regard to this clone: This could be a read error, since a much larger clone is one nucleotide away. The chain links TRBV6-5 to TRBJ2-1; 10 bases match TRBD2. Per the germline V gene, CDR1 is MNHEY and CDR2 is SVGAGI. This CDR3 is 15 amino acids long. The junction had 1 base not matched to a gene; V was cut back by 5 bases and J by 0 bases. The CDR3 region has the DNA TGTGCCAGCAGTCCTAGCGGGAGCTCCTACAATGAGCAGTTCTTC. It is translated as CASSPSGSSYNEQFF.

The V and J genes are TRBV5-1 and TRBJ1-1; D uncertain. The CDR3 consists of 14 residues. Trimming removed 0 bases at V and 1 base at J, with 7 bases between. Germline V gene lookup returns CDR1 SGHRS and CDR2 YFSETQ. The CDR3 DNA is TGCGCCAGCAGCTTGGAGGGAACGAACACTGAAGCTTTCTTT. Translation gives CASSLEGTNTEAFF.

The chain is built from TRBV19 and TRBJ1-1, with 7 bases matching TRBD1. The CDR3 is 14 residues long. The J segment lost 4 bases and the V segment lost 5 bases, leaving 7 bases of the junction unmatched. The germline CDR1 and CDR2 sequences are LNHDA and SQIVND (reference sequence). In DNA form, the CDR3 reads TGTGCCAGTAGTTCCAAGACAGGGAGCACTGAAGCTTTCTTT. It encodes CASSSKTGSTEAFF.

The rearrangement uses TRBV7-8 and TRBJ2-7; D call uncertain. The CDR3 sequence is 15 residues long. CDR1 SGHVS and CDR2 FQNEAQ come from the germline V gene. With 1 base removed from V and 3 bases from J, the gap between germline ends came to 13 bases. This CDR3 reads CASSLGWVSGYEQYF. The CDR3 nucleotides read TGTGCCAGCAGCTTAGGATGGGTTTCCGGCTACGAGCAGTACTTC. Looking up the rest from reference TRBV7-8 and TRBJ2-7 gives the full variable domain: GAGVSQSPRYKVAKRGQDVALRCDPISGHVSLFWYQQALGQGPEFLTYFQNEAQLDKSGLPSDRFFAERPEGSVSTLKIQRTQQEDSAVYLCASSLGWVSGYEQYFGPGTRLTVT.

The CDR3 DNA reads as TGTGCCAGCAGCTTGGTGGCAGTCTCTGGAAACACCATATATTTT. This encodes CASSLVAVSGNTIYF. The rearrangement joins TRBV5-5 to TRBJ1-3; D call uncertain. The CDR3 consists of 15 residues. Looked up from germline, CDR1 is SGHKS and CDR2 is YYEKEE (reference sequence). The V end was cut by 0 bases, the J end by 0 bases, with 7 bases between.

V usage is TRBV9 and J usage is TRBJ2-1; possibly TRBD2 for D (6 bases). This CDR3 has 15 residues. The V gene lost 2 bases and the J gene lost 10 bases, with 19 bases spanning the gap. Germline V gene lookup returns CDR1 SGDLS and CDR2 YYNGEE. In DNA, the CDR3 is TGTGCCAGCAGCGTCGCTAAGGCCGGGGGAGTGGAGCAGTTCTTC. It yields the protein CASSVAKAGGVEQFF.

The CDR3 region is CASSLTHSNTEAFF. CDR3 in DNA: TGTGCCAGCAGCTTAACACACTCGAACACTGAAGCTTTCTTT. The rearrangement joins TRBV7-3 to TRBJ1-1; D is unclear. Germline assignment: CDR1 SGHTA and CDR2 FQGTGA. CDR3 length: 14 amino acids. Trimming pared 0 bases from V and 1 base from J, leaving 6 bases between.

The genes are TRBV19 and TRBJ1-2; TRBD1 might be the D (5 bases). V gave up 11 bases and J gave up 4 bases, with 17 bases separating them. The CDR3 spans 13 residues. In germline, CDR1 is LNHDA, CDR2 SQIVND (reference sequence). CDR3 in amino acids: CASSQGSSYGYTF. DNA for the CDR3: TGTGCCTCTAGCCAGGGATCCAGCTATGGCTACACCTTC.